The 22 T cell receptor beta chains in this list originate from one sample, sequenced in a study of blood T cell repertoires in COVID-19. Sequenced by immunoSEQ multiplex PCR; TCRdb stores in-frame clones only, minus some. The sample records about 200,000 clones, about 89% being singletons. Sequences were obtained from PBMCs or T cells enriched from blood (not recorded which). The source is a woman in her late teens or twenties who had recovered from COVID-19.

The chain combines TRBV24-1 with TRBJ1-5; no clear D. Trimming removed 9 bases at V and 2 bases at J, with 13 bases between. The CDR3 is made up of 14 amino acids. In germline, CDR1 is KGHDR, CDR2 SFDVKD. The CDR3 region is CATEDGMGNQPQHF. Written as DNA, the CDR3 is TGTGCCACCGAGGACGGGATGGGCAATCAGCCCCAGCATTTT.

The CDR3 DNA is TGTGCCAGCAGCTCCCAGGGGCGGCTAGCTAATGAAAAACTGTTTTTT. Amino acid sequence: CASSSQGRLANEKLFF. This chain uses TRBV5-5 with TRBJ1-4; tentative D call: TRBD1 (6 bases). V lost 3 bases to trimming and J lost 3 bases, with 15 bases between them. This CDR3 comprises 16 residues. Germline V gene sequence: CDR1 SGHKS, CDR2 YYEKEE (reference sequence).

The chain combines TRBV11-2 with TRBJ1-2; no reliable D call. Germline values: CDR1 SGHAT, CDR2 FQNNGV. Trimming removed 3 bases at V and 1 base at J, with 6 bases between. The length of the CDR3 is 13 residues. CDR3 bases: TGTGCCAGCAGCTTGGGCATTAACTATGGCTACACCTTC. Translating it yields CASSLGINYGYTF.

This sequence joins TRBV3-1 (or the pseudogene TRBV3-2) and TRBJ1-1, with 7 bases matching TRBD1. In germline, CDR1 is LGHDT, CDR2 YNNKEL (reference sequence). The CDR3 consists of 15 residues. V dropped 6 bases and J dropped 1; count of bases not matched to a gene: 8. In nucleotides, the CDR3 is TGTGCCAGCAGGGACGCAGGGGGGCGGAACACTGAAGCTTTCTTT. This gives the protein CASRDAGGRNTEAFF.

Only a few counts were recorded for this clone. The gene calls are TRBV7-8 and TRBJ2-2, with TRBD1 matching 9 bases. The CDR3 consists of 16 residues. V lost 6 bases, J lost 2 bases, and 7 bases stayed unmatched. CDR1 and CDR2 (germline): SGHVS, FQNEAQ. CDR3 residues: CASRAWTGANTGELFF. CDR3 nucleotides: TGTGCCAGCAGGGCCTGGACAGGGGCTAACACCGGGGAGCTGTTTTTT. The whole variable domain, filled in from reference TRBV7-8 and TRBJ2-2, reads GAGVSQSPRYKVAKRGQDVALRCDPISGHVSLFWYQQALGQGPEFLTYFQNEAQLDKSGLPSDRFFAERPEGSVSTLKIQRTQQEDSAVYLCASRAWTGANTGELFFGEGSRLTVL.

The V gene is TRBV19, the J gene TRBJ2-1; D is ambiguous. Trimming took 3 bases from V and 7 from J, leaving 10 bases between them. The CDR3 is made up of 13 amino acids. Germline CDR1 and CDR2: LNHDA and SQIVND (reference sequence). In nucleotides, the CDR3 is TGTGCCAGTAGTATCTCTCGGTCGAATGAGCAGTTCTTC. Its translation: CASSISRSNEQFF.

This clone appeared once. CDR3 nucleotides: TGTGCCAGCAGCGTAGTTGCGGGGGGTCGTTCTTACAATGAGCAGTTCTTC. Translating it yields CASSVVAGGRSYNEQFF. The V call is TRBV9, the J call TRBJ2-1, with 8 positions matching TRBD2. The CDR3 sequence is 17 residues long. V gave up 0 bases and J gave up 4 bases; unmatched junction bases: 9. Germline V gene lookup returns CDR1 SGDLS and CDR2 YYNGEE. Looking up the rest from reference TRBV9 and TRBJ2-1 gives the full variable domain: DSGVTQTPKHLITATGQRVTLRCSPRSGDLSVYWYQQSLDQGLQFLIQYYNGEERAKGNILERFSAQQFPDLHSELNLSSLELGDSALYFCASSVVAGGRSYNEQFFGPGTRLTVL.

This rearrangement joins TRBV2 to TRBJ1-5; D uncertain. Germline CDR1 and CDR2: SNHLY and FYNNEI. Trimming removed 4 bases at V and 0 bases at J, with 10 bases between. This CDR3 is built from 15 residues. CDR3 residues: CASSGAGYSNQPQHF. The CDR3 DNA follows: TGTGCCAGCAGTGGGGCAGGCTATAGCAATCAGCCCCAGCATTTT.

The J gene is TRBJ1-4, the V gene TRBV19; D gene uncertain. The germline CDR1 and CDR2 sequences are LNHDA and SQIVND (reference sequence). The CDR3 consists of 15 residues. V was pared by 3 bases and J by 8 bases, with 16 bases between. The CDR3 loop reads CASSIPSAIGEKLFF. CDR3 bases: TGTGCCAGTAGTATCCCCAGCGCAATCGGGGAAAAACTGTTTTTT.

The rearrangement joins TRBV5-6 to TRBJ2-1; 10 positions match TRBD1. Trimming at V came to 0 bases and at J to 5 bases, leaving 2 bases not matched to a gene. Germline-derived CDR1 and CDR2 are SGHDT and YYEEEE. The CDR3 totals 15 residues. CDR3 residues: CASSLGDRGHNEQFF. CDR3 bases: TGTGCCAGCAGCTTGGGGGACAGGGGCCACAATGAGCAGTTCTTC.

The table lists this clone with a count of one. The chain carries TRBV2 and TRBJ1-1; D gene uncertain. V was pared by 9 bases and J by 4 bases, with 15 bases between. Germline loops: CDR1 SNHLY, CDR2 FYNNEI. This CDR3 contains 13 residues. The CDR3 nucleotides are TGTGCCAGGTCCGCAGGACTCGGCACTGAAGCTTTCTTT. As protein: CARSAGLGTEAFF.

This clone was seen repeatedly, ten times or more. Additional DNA sequences in this sample encode the identical CDR3. The chain uses TRBV24-1 and TRBJ2-5; TRBD2 might be the D (6 bases). V lost 7 bases to trimming and J lost 1 base, with 12 bases between them. The CDR3 loop spans 14 amino acids. Germline CDR1 and CDR2: KGHDR and SFDVKD. Written as DNA, the CDR3 is TGTGCCACCAGCGAGGCGGGGCCCCAAGAGACCCAGTACTTC. Protein sequence: CATSEAGPQETQYF.

The chain has TRBV6-5 and TRBJ2-7; a possible D gene is TRBD1 (5 bases). V dropped 2 bases and J dropped 2 bases, with 13 bases sitting between them. The CDR3 loop spans 15 amino acids. CDR1 is MNHEY, CDR2 SVGAGI, per germline. Written as DNA, the CDR3 is TGTGCCAGCAGTTACGGAGCAGGGCTGACCTACGAGCAGTACTTC. Translating gives CASSYGAGLTYEQYF.

The V and J genes are TRBV7-9 and TRBJ2-2; TRBD2 agrees at 11 bases. The CDR3 runs 17 residues. Germline lookup yields CDR1 SEHNR and CDR2 FQNEAQ (reference sequence). With 5 bases clipped from V and 5 bases from J, the junction kept 10 bases outside the gene matches. This chain's CDR3 is CASSPPGLAAGTGELFF. The CDR3, as DNA: TGTGCCAGCAGCCCACCGGGACTAGCGGCCGGTACCGGGGAGCTGTTTTTT.

The V gene is TRBV7-9, the J gene TRBJ1-1, with TRBD1 as a possible D gene (6 bases). V was pared by 4 bases and J by 0 bases, with 9 bases between. The CDR3 spans 14 residues. Germline V gene data show CDR1 as SEHNR and CDR2 as FQNEAQ (reference sequence). The CDR3 sequence: CASSSDSMNTEAFF. DNA of the CDR3: TGTGCCAGCAGCTCGGACAGTATGAACACTGAAGCTTTCTTT.

Only one count was recorded for this clone. J is TRBJ2-1 and V is TRBV6-1; TRBD2 matches 8 bases. The trim removed 2 bases at V and 3 bases at J, leaving 9 bases unmatched. This CDR3 spans 17 amino acids. Per the germline V gene, CDR1 is MNHNS and CDR2 is SASEGT. For the CDR3, the DNA is TGTGCCAGCAGTGAACGCTTGGGACTAGGAAGCTACAATGAGCAGTTCTTC. Amino acids: CASSERLGLGSYNEQFF.

Worth noting for this clone: Other nucleotide sequences from this sample produce the same CDR3. V is TRBV27 and J is TRBJ2-5; D gene uncertain. The CDR3 runs to 14 residues. Trimming cost V 6 bases and J 4 bases, with 15 bases left between them. CDR1 is MNHEY, CDR2 SMNVEV, per germline (reference sequence). The CDR3 coding sequence is TGTGCCAGCAGCCCAGGATCCTTGGGAGAGACCCAGTACTTC. Its translation is CASSPGSLGETQYF.

The chain uses TRBV5-1 and TRBJ2-7; TRBD2 is a possible D gene (5 bases). Germline assignment: CDR1 SGHRS and CDR2 YFSETQ. This CDR3 has 13 residues. V lost 4 bases and J lost 4, with 12 bases in between. CDR3 protein: CASSPSGEYEQYF. The CDR3 coding sequence is TGCGCCAGCAGCCCCTCCGGGGAGTACGAGCAGTACTTC.

This chain uses TRBV29-1 with TRBJ1-5; D possibly corresponds to TRBD1 (6 bases). The CDR3 runs to 13 residues. The V gene's germline CDR1 is SQVTM and CDR2 ANQGSEA. The V gene lost 4 bases and the J gene lost 5 bases, with 12 bases spanning the gap. The CDR3 loop is CSVAGQQDQPQHF. CDR3 DNA: TGCAGCGTTGCCGGACAGCAAGATCAGCCCCAGCATTTT.

CDR3 residues: CASSLKQGDNSPLHF. The CDR3 coding sequence is TGTGCCAGCAGCTTGAAACAGGGGGACAATTCACCCCTCCACTTT. The chain uses TRBV5-5 and TRBJ1-6, with 8 nucleotides matching TRBD1. Unmatched junction bases numbered 4, after V lost 1 base and J lost 7 bases. The germline V gene encodes CDR1 SGHKS and CDR2 YYEKEE (reference sequence). The CDR3 sequence is 15 residues long.

The V gene is TRBV5-1, the J gene TRBJ2-7; no definite D call. The V end lost 3 bases, the J end lost 5 bases, and 15 bases lay between the germline ends. Germline V CDR1 and CDR2: SGHRS, YFSETQ. This CDR3 contains 14 residues. CDR3 loop: CASSSTSGSHEQYF. In DNA, the CDR3 is TGCGCCAGCAGCTCGACCTCCGGGTCACACGAGCAGTACTTC.

V and J are TRBV6-5 and TRBJ1-2; maybe TRBD1 (6 bases). This CDR3 is built from 15 residues. The germline V gene has CDR1 MNHEY and CDR2 SVGAGI. V lost 6 bases and J lost 1, with 15 bases in between. CDR3 sequence reads: CASRTRGALNYGYTF. The CDR3, as DNA: TGTGCCAGCAGGACTCGGGGGGCGCTTAACTATGGCTACACCTTC.